This T cell receptor (beta chain) was sequenced in a study of blood T cells in healthy people across ages. About this clonotype: One end of the junction varies from germline; a read error may be responsible.

Germline CDR1 SQVTM, CDR2 ANQGSEA. There are 13 residues in the CDR3. With a J-beta primer mix and a sample-barcoded 5' primer, a second PCR ran 7 to 11 cycles. Via MiXCR, TCRdb re-called the 5' RACE reads, giving one row per CDR3 protein. This table has some 890,000 distinct CDR3 sequences, 29% appearing once. Separately, the same data were catalogued under a study of T cells of mothers and their children.

This clonotype originated in a woman in her forties in good health. The gene calls are TRBV29-1 and TRBJ1-1; no clear D gene. Specimen: blood. In DNA form, the CDR3 reads TGCAGCATTGAAGCTCCGGCGAACACTGAAGCTTTCTTT. It encodes CSIEAPANTEAFF. Using reference TRBV29-1 and TRBJ1-1 for the parts outside the CDR3, the full variable domain is SAVISQKPSRDICQRGTSLTIQCQVDSQVTMMFWYRQQPGQSLTLIATANQGSEATYESGFVIDKFPISRPNLTFSTLTVSNMSPEDSSIYLCSIEAPANTEAFFGQGTRLTVV.